Listed below are T cell receptor beta chains from one sample, sequenced in a study of cytomegalovirus exposure and HLA in healthy donors. The table came from immunoSEQ multiplex PCR; TCRdb's copy has only in-frame clones and leaves some out. Of 300,000 or so clones in the sample, 88% are singletons; the top ten hold around 0.91%. The material sequenced was PBMCs. Source of these receptors: a young man in good health and CMV-seronegative. Each CDR3 is given with its conserved first and last residue. The D gene is left open where the match is weak. Size values are once, few and many counts, or a class for expanded clones, and some rows have none.

CDR3nt | CDR3aa | j_gene | d_gene | abundance | v_gene
TGTGCCAGCAGCTTACAAGTGGGGACAGCCAATTCACCCCTCCACTTT | CASSLQVGTANSPLHF | TRBJ1-6 | TRBD1 | NA | TRBV13
TGCAGCGGACAGGCAACAGATACGCAGTATTTT | CSGQATDTQYF | TRBJ2-3 | NA | NA | TRBV29-1
TGTGCCAGCAGCCCCCGACTAGCGGGGATCCAAGAGACCCAGTACTTC | CASSPRLAGIQETQYF | TRBJ2-5 | TRBD2 | once | TRBV11-2
TGCGCCAGCAGCCAAGAGTGGCGGGGAGAGCAGTTCTTC | CASSQEWRGEQFF | TRBJ2-1 | NA | NA | TRBV4-3
TGCGCCAGCAGCCAAGATCCGCGGAACACTGAAGCTTTCTTT | CASSQDPRNTEAFF | TRBJ1-1 | NA | NA | TRBV4-3
TGTGCCAGCAGTTACCGGGAGGGATGGAACACTGAAGCTTTCTTT | CASSYREGWNTEAFF | TRBJ1-1 | NA | NA | TRBV6-6
TGTGCTAGTGGTTTGGTATCATGGAGCTCCTACAATGAGCAGTTCTTC | CASGLVSWSSYNEQFF | TRBJ2-1 | NA | NA | TRBV12-5
TGTGCCAGCAGTGAGGAGCGGGGGGGCCACGAGCAGTACTTC | CASSEERGGHEQYF | TRBJ2-7 | TRBD2 | NA | TRBV2
TGCGCCAGCAGGGACTGGAACACTGAAGCTTTCTTT | CASRDWNTEAFF | TRBJ1-1 | NA | NA | TRBV5-1
TGTGCCAGCCCCTCACCCCGGGGCGAGCAGTACTTC | CASPSPRGEQYF | TRBJ2-7 | NA | NA | TRBV6-6
TGTGCCAGCTCACCACTGGCGGGACAGGTGAATTCACCCCTCCACTTT | CASSPLAGQVNSPLHF | TRBJ1-6 | TRBD1 | once | TRBV18
TGTGCCAGCAGCTCCCCCTTGACTAGCGGGGGGACCGGGGAGCTGTTTTTT | CASSSPLTSGGTGELFF | TRBJ2-2 | TRBD2 | once | TRBV11-3
TGCAGCGTTGAGGGCGGAGGGATAGGAGATACGCAGTATTTT | CSVEGGGIGDTQYF | TRBJ2-3 | NA | NA | TRBV29-1
TGTGCCAGCACCAAAGGTGGGACAGGGGGCAACGAGCAGTACTTC | CASTKGGTGGNEQYF | TRBJ2-7 | TRBD1 | NA | TRBV28
TGTGCCAGCAGCTTAGCCGGGGAGGGCGTAAACACCATATATTTT | CASSLAGEGVNTIYF | TRBJ1-3 | NA | NA | TRBV7-2
TGTGCCAGTAGAAAAGGGACAGGAAACACCATATATTTT | CASRKGTGNTIYF | TRBJ1-3 | NA | NA | TRBV11-2
TGCGCCAGCAGCCAAGGGACCGGGAGCCCCGTCCTTCAGTTCTTC | CASSQGTGSPVLQFF | TRBJ2-1 | NA | once | TRBV4-3
TGTGCCAGCAGCTCCGGGACAGTAGCTGAAAAACTGTTTTTT | CASSSGTVAEKLFF | TRBJ1-4 | TRBD1 | NA | TRBV7-6
TGTGCCAGCAGTGAAGTCCCTGGAGCGGGGGGGCAACACACAGATACGCAGTATTTT | CASSEVPGAGGQHTDTQYF | TRBJ2-3 | TRBD2 | NA | TRBV6-1
TGTGCCACCCAACCGACAGGGATGGGTATGGCCACCGGGGAGCTGTTTTTT | CATQPTGMGMATGELFF | TRBJ2-2 | TRBD1 | NA | TRBV27
TGTGCCAGCACCCAACGGGGAACGTATAGCAATCAGCCCCAGCATTTT | CASTQRGTYSNQPQHF | TRBJ1-5 | NA | once | TRBV27
TGTGCCGGACAACAGGAAAGCTCCTATAATTCACCCCTCCACTTT | CAGQQESSYNSPLHF | TRBJ1-6 | NA | NA | TRBV30
TGTGCCAGCGGAAGGACAGGGGGTCCCTACGAGCAGTACTTC | CASGRTGGPYEQYF | TRBJ2-7 | TRBD1 | once | TRBV19
TGTGCCAGCATTTGGGACAGGATGAACACTGAAGCTTTCTTT | CASIWDRMNTEAFF | TRBJ1-1 | TRBD1 | NA | TRBV6-1
TGTGCCAGCAGTCCGATCGCGATTGGACAGGGGAAGACCCAGTACTTC | CASSPIAIGQGKTQYF | TRBJ2-5 | TRBD1 | NA | TRBV27
TGTGCCAGCAAGGGGGCGGGGGGTACCATGTATACGCAGTATTTT | CASKGAGGTMYTQYF | TRBJ2-3 | NA | NA | TRBV6-1
TGTGCTAGTGGTTTGGTAGGCGGATCTAGCACAGATACGCAGTATTTT | CASGLVGGSSTDTQYF | TRBJ2-3 | NA | NA | TRBV12-5
TGTGCCAGCAGTTACTCGTCAGGGGGTGGCGAGCAGTACTTC | CASSYSSGGGEQYF | TRBJ2-7 | TRBD1 | NA | TRBV6-5
TGTGCCAGCGAGGGAGACTACGAGCAGTACTTC | CASEGDYEQYF | TRBJ2-7 | NA | NA | TRBV11-2
TGTGCCAGCAGCTTAGATCTAGCGGGGGGCCAAAATGAGCAGTTCTTC | CASSLDLAGGQNEQFF | TRBJ2-1 | TRBD2 | few | TRBV11-2
TGTGCCAGCAGTGAAACGTATGGGAGGCAGTTCTTC | CASSETYGRQFF | TRBJ2-1 | NA | NA | TRBV6-4
TGCGCCAGCAGCCGCACCGGGACAGGGACTTCCGGGGAGCTGTTTTTT | CASSRTGTGTSGELFF | TRBJ2-2 | TRBD1 | NA | TRBV4-1
TGTGCCAGCAGCTTAAGCCCCACGGGTTCCTACGAGCAGTACTTC | CASSLSPTGSYEQYF | TRBJ2-7 | NA | once | TRBV11-2
TGCGCCAGCAGCTTGGAAGGGAGCTCCTATAATTCACCCCTCCACTTT | CASSLEGSSYNSPLHF | TRBJ1-6 | NA | NA | TRBV5-1
TGTGCCAGCAGTGAAGGGCCGACGGGGGAGCAGTTCTTC | CASSEGPTGEQFF | TRBJ2-1 | NA | NA | TRBV25-1
TGTGCCAGCAGCCCCGGACAGGGGAGGTACTACACTGAAGCTTTCTTT | CASSPGQGRYYTEAFF | TRBJ1-1 | TRBD1 | NA | TRBV5-6
TGTGCCAGCAGCTCAGATGTTGAAGCTTTCTTT | CASSSDVEAFF | TRBJ1-1 | NA | NA | TRBV5-6
TGTGCCAGCAGGTTGACAGGGACCTACGAGCAGTACTTC | CASRLTGTYEQYF | TRBJ2-7 | TRBD1 | NA | TRBV25-1
TGTGCCAGCGCCAGACAGGGGGCCACAGATACGCAGTATTTT | CASARQGATDTQYF | TRBJ2-3 | TRBD1 | NA | TRBV25-1
TGTGCCAGCAGTGAATATAACAGAATCTCTGGAAACACCATATATTTT | CASSEYNRISGNTIYF | TRBJ1-3 | NA | NA | TRBV25-1
TGTGCCAGTAGTAACGACAGGCTTTATAGCAATCAGCCCCAGCATTTT | CASSNDRLYSNQPQHF | TRBJ1-5 | NA | NA | TRBV19
TGTGCCAGCAGCCCCCGACAGGTGAACACTGAAGCTTTCTTT | CASSPRQVNTEAFF | TRBJ1-1 | NA | NA | TRBV27
TGTGCCAGCAGCCCGTGGGCAGGGCGCTCCTACGAGCAGTACTTC | CASSPWAGRSYEQYF | TRBJ2-7 | NA | NA | TRBV7-9
TGTGCCTGGAGCCTAACAGGGGCCGGCCAGCCCCAGCATTTT | CAWSLTGAGQPQHF | TRBJ1-5 | TRBD1 | NA | TRBV30
TGTGCCAGCAGTGTCTGGGGCGAGTACGGCGAGCAGTACTTC | CASSVWGEYGEQYF | TRBJ2-7 | NA | NA | TRBV6-5
TGTGCCAGCAGCCGCGGGACAGGTACCTATGGCTACACCTTC | CASSRGTGTYGYTF | TRBJ1-2 | TRBD1 | once | TRBV11-2
TGTGCCAGCAGCTCAGGACAGGGCTCTGGAAACACCATATATTTT | CASSSGQGSGNTIYF | TRBJ1-3 | TRBD1 | NA | TRBV5-4
TGCGCCAGCAGCTTGATGAGGGTACAAGAGACCCAGTACTTC | CASSLMRVQETQYF | TRBJ2-5 | NA | NA | TRBV5-1
TGTGCCAGTAGCTTGCTAGGGGCCACTGAAGCTTTCTTT | CASSLLGATEAFF | TRBJ1-1 | NA | NA | TRBV19
TGTGCCAGCAGTTACAGGGACTTCTCTGGAAACACCATATATTTT | CASSYRDFSGNTIYF | TRBJ1-3 | NA | NA | TRBV6-5
TGCGCCAGCAGCCCGGGACTAGCGGGCAATGAGCAGTTCTTC | CASSPGLAGNEQFF | TRBJ2-1 | TRBD2 | NA | TRBV4-1
TGTGCCAGCAGCTTAGAAAGGGGCCCCATCTCCTACAATGAGCAGTTCTTC | CASSLERGPISYNEQFF | TRBJ2-1 | NA | NA | TRBV7-9
TGTGCCAGCCGTAAGAGGGGGGGAGGGGAGACCCAGTACTTC | CASRKRGGGETQYF | TRBJ2-5 | NA | NA | TRBV6-5
TGTGCCAGCAGCGTAGCTATCCGGACAGATAATTCACCCCTCCACTTT | CASSVAIRTDNSPLHF | TRBJ1-6 | NA | NA | TRBV9
TGTGCCAGCAGGGGGAGCTCCTATAATTCACCCCTCCACTTT | CASRGSSYNSPLHF | TRBJ1-6 | NA | few | TRBV6-1
TGTGCCAGCAGCATACCCGGACTAGCGGGGGAAGATACGCAGTATTTT | CASSIPGLAGEDTQYF | TRBJ2-3 | TRBD2 | NA | TRBV5-4
TGTGCCAGCAGCTTGGCCCCGACAGACAAGCAGTACTTC | CASSLAPTDKQYF | TRBJ2-7 | NA | once | TRBV5-6